Presented here are 31 T cell receptor beta chains from one specimen sequenced in a study of T cell responses to AZD1222 COVID-19 vaccine. Sequencing used immunoSEQ multiplex PCR; TCRdb keeps in-frame clones, though not all of them. The data contain around 120,000 clones, roughly 87% of them singletons. The sample in question was peripheral blood, obtained 28 days after the second AZD1222 dose. These receptors were obtained from an adult who received the AZD1222 COVID-19 vaccine.

The chain carries TRBV6-5 and TRBJ1-2; no firm D call. Germline-derived CDR1 and CDR2 are MNHEY and SVGAGI. With 3 bases removed from V and 2 bases from J, the gap between germline ends came to 13 bases. The length of the CDR3 is 15 residues. The CDR3 region is CASSYLSGGNYGYTF. CDR3 nucleotide sequence: TGTGCCAGCAGTTATCTCTCGGGAGGAAACTATGGCTACACCTTC.

The chain employs TRBV19 and TRBJ1-4, with TRBD1 matching 9 bases. V lost 7 bases to trimming and J lost 6 bases; unmatched junction nucleotides: 9. The CDR3 is 15 amino acids. Germline V lookup: CDR1 LNHDA, CDR2 SQIVND (reference sequence). This chain's CDR3 is CASTSWGQGYEKLFF. The CDR3 DNA reads as TGTGCCAGTACCTCATGGGGACAGGGCTATGAAAAACTGTTTTTT.

To note about this clone: One end of the junction does not line up with germline, which may come from a read error. The rearrangement uses TRBV14 and TRBJ1-1; D call uncertain. Germline V gene data show CDR1 as SGHDN and CDR2 as FVKESK. CDR3 length equals 11 residues. In DNA form, the CDR3 reads TGTGCCAGCAGCCAAGCGGGTGTGGCCCGATTT. This codes for CASSQAGVARF. The full variable domain, its missing parts supplied by reference TRBV14 and TRBJ1-1, is EAGVTQFPSHSVIEKGQTVTLRCDPISGHDNLYWYRRVMGKEIKFLLHFVKESKQDESGMPNNRFLAERTGGTYSTLKVQPAELEDSGVYFCASSQAGVARFGQGTRLTVV.

The chain carries TRBV7-9 and TRBJ1-2; unclear D gene. Germline CDR1 and CDR2: SEHNR and FQNEAQ (reference sequence). The CDR3 sequence is 13 residues long. V lost 1 base, J lost 7 bases, and 10 bases lay in between. CDR3 nucleotides: TGTGCCAGCAGCTTAGTTTCGGTTACTGGCTACACCTTC. Translating gives CASSLVSVTGYTF.

The V call is TRBV5-1, the J call TRBJ2-5; TRBD2 is a possible D gene (5 bases). V was clipped by 4 bases and J by 3 bases, with 16 bases between them. Germline loops: CDR1 SGHRS, CDR2 YFSETQ. CDR3 length: 15 amino acids. The CDR3 loop is CASSRQGLAKETQYF. The CDR3 DNA is TGCGCCAGCAGCCGGCAAGGGCTAGCTAAAGAGACCCAGTACTTC.

This chain uses TRBV7-8 with TRBJ2-1, with D possibly being TRBD1 or TRBD2 (5 bases each). Trimming left V 7 bases short and J 4 bases short, with 20 bases between. Germline CDR1 reads SGHVS; CDR2 reads FQNEAQ. The length of the CDR3 is 16 residues. CDR3 in amino acids: CASIPEGRPHYNEQFF. The CDR3 region has the DNA TGTGCCAGCATCCCCGAGGGGCGCCCCCATTACAATGAGCAGTTCTTC.

The rearrangement joins TRBV13 to TRBJ1-5; 7 bases are shared with TRBD1. Germline V gene data show CDR1 as PRHDT and CDR2 as FYEKMQ (reference sequence). This CDR3 is built from 17 residues. The junction had 12 bases not matched to a gene; V was cut back by 3 bases and J by 4 bases. The CDR3: CASSLGPTGQRNQPQHF. CDR3 in DNA: TGTGCCAGCAGCTTGGGCCCGACGGGACAGCGTAATCAGCCCCAGCATTTT.

This chain links TRBV29-1 with TRBJ1-3; possible D gene TRBD1, 5 bases. The germline V and J ends were trimmed by 4 bases and 0 bases, with 7 bases remaining between them. Germline V gene data show CDR1 as SQVTM and CDR2 as ANQGSEA. The CDR3 is made up of 13 amino acids. CDR3 DNA: TGCAGCGTTGGACAGAGCTCTGGAAACACCATATATTTT. This sequence encodes CSVGQSSGNTIYF.

The genes are TRBV9 and TRBJ1-1; D is perhaps TRBD1 (5 bases). Germline CDR1 is SGDLS and CDR2 is YYNGEE. The CDR3 spans 15 residues. The V gene lost 8 bases and the J gene lost 1 base, with 18 bases spanning the gap. The CDR3 sequence: CARNQGRPPNTEAFF. DNA for the CDR3: TGTGCCAGAAACCAGGGTCGCCCACCGAACACTGAAGCTTTCTTT.

The chain employs TRBV4-2 and TRBJ1-2, with 8 bases that match TRBD1. Germline V gene sequence: CDR1 LGHNA, CDR2 YNFKEQ. V shed 0 bases and J 6 bases; nucleotides not matched to a gene: 9. The CDR3 length is 16 residues. CDR3 residues: CASSQEGRTGLDGYTF. CDR3 bases: TGTGCCAGCAGCCAAGAAGGAAGGACAGGGCTCGATGGCTACACCTTC.

The genes are TRBV5-8 and TRBJ2-1, with 7 bases lining up with TRBD2. The germline V gene encodes CDR1 SGHTS and CDR2 YDEGEE. This CDR3 has 17 amino acids. Trimming cost V 4 bases and J 7 bases; bases outside gene matches: 17. CDR3 DNA sequence: TGTGCCAGCAGCCGTGCCTTATATACGGGGGGAGAGAATGAGCAGTTCTTC. Its protein is CASSRALYTGGENEQFF.

The chain employs TRBV19 and TRBJ1-2; the D gene is possibly TRBD1 (6 bases). Trimming shortened V by 3 bases and J by 3 bases, and 11 bases separated the two germline ends. The CDR3 has 14 residues. Germline V lookup: CDR1 LNHDA, CDR2 SQIVND (reference sequence). For the CDR3, the DNA is TGTGCCAGTAGTATTGGCAGGGGAGACTATGGCTACACCTTC. It is translated as CASSIGRGDYGYTF.

The V call is TRBV6-1, the J call TRBJ1-4, with unresolved D. The CDR3 is made up of 14 amino acids. Germline loops: CDR1 MNHNS, CDR2 SASEGT. The V and J ends lost 0 bases and 4 bases respectively, with 6 bases between them. The CDR3 sequence: CASSEAQYNEKLFF. The CDR3 coding sequence is TGTGCCAGCAGTGAAGCACAGTATAATGAAAAACTGTTTTTT.

The chain couples TRBV29-1 to TRBJ1-2, with D possibly being TRBD1 (6 bases). Germline V gene lookup returns CDR1 SQVTM and CDR2 ANQGSEA. The CDR3 spans 13 residues. The V end lost 6 bases, the J end lost 5 bases, and 16 bases lay between the germline ends. CDR3 sequence reads: CSVLLLQGYGYTF. The CDR3 DNA reads TGCAGCGTACTACTGCTACAGGGATATGGCTACACCTTC.

Comments on this clone: At one of its ends the junction is not consistent with the germline gene, which may arise from a read error. This CDR3 reads CASSLVPLDQPQHF. CDR3 DNA sequence: TGTGCTAGCAGCTTAGTCCCCCTTGATCAGCCCCAGCATTTT. The chain combines TRBV7-7 with TRBJ1-5; D not resolved. Germline V CDR1 and CDR2: SSHAT, FNYEAQ (reference sequence). This CDR3 comprises 14 residues.

The chain recombines TRBV6-1 with TRBJ1-4; D is ambiguous. Germline CDR1 is MNHNS and CDR2 is SASEGT. This CDR3 contains 16 residues. Deletions cut 0 bases from V and 3 bases from J, with 11 bases between. CDR3 residues: CASSEALSGSNEKLFF. CDR3 DNA sequence: TGTGCCAGCAGTGAAGCGCTCTCGGGGTCTAATGAAAAACTGTTTTTT.

The chain combines TRBV7-3 with TRBJ2-1; unclear D gene. Trimming left V 5 bases short and J 5 bases short, with 13 bases between. In germline, CDR1 is SGHTA, CDR2 FQGTGA. The CDR3 spans 14 residues. The CDR3 bases are TGTGCCAGCAGCCCCCTCGAGCAGCACAATGAGCAGTTCTTC. Translating it yields CASSPLEQHNEQFF.

This clone has just one count. The genes are TRBV10-2 and TRBJ1-4; a possible D gene is TRBD1 (5 bases). V was clipped by 3 bases and J by 7 bases, with 12 bases between them. This CDR3 contains 14 residues. CDR1 and CDR2 (germline): WSHSY, SAAADI. This CDR3 reads CASSDPTGGEKLFF. As DNA, the CDR3 is TGCGCCAGCAGTGACCCAACAGGAGGTGAAAAACTGTTTTTT.

The chain combines TRBV29-1 with TRBJ1-6; D is possibly TRBD1 (6 bases). The ends were cut back, 4 bases at V and 7 bases at J, with 11 bases in the middle. This CDR3 has 13 amino acids. Germline loops: CDR1 SQVTM, CDR2 ANQGSEA. The CDR3 nucleotides read TGCAGCGTTGGAGAAGGGGGAAATTCACCCCTCCACTTT. This gives the protein CSVGEGGNSPLHF. Together with reference TRBV29-1 and TRBJ1-6, the CDR3 gives the full variable domain: SAVISQKPSRDICQRGTSLTIQCQVDSQVTMMFWYRQQPGQSLTLIATANQGSEATYESGFVIDKFPISRPNLTFSTLTVSNMSPEDSSIYLCSVGEGGNSPLHFGNGTRLTVT.

This clone has a single count. The chain carries TRBV18 and TRBJ1-5, with TRBD1 matching over 7 bases. Per germline, CDR1 KGHSH and CDR2 LQKENI. The CDR3 runs 13 residues. V lost 3 bases and J lost 5; bases outside the gene matches: 1. CDR3 DNA: TGTGCCAGCTCACCTGGGACAGATCAGCCCCAGCATTTT. This gives the protein CASSPGTDQPQHF.

The genes are TRBV4-3 and TRBJ2-7; D is unresolved. Trimming removed 0 bases from V and 2 bases from J, with 8 bases in between. In germline, CDR1 is LGHNA, CDR2 YSLEER. The CDR3 contains 14 residues. The CDR3 reads CASSQDPQAYEQYF. The CDR3 nucleotides are TGCGCCAGCAGCCAAGACCCACAAGCCTACGAGCAGTACTTC.

This chain links TRBV6-2 or TRBV6-3 with TRBJ2-3; weak D call: TRBD2 (5 bases). The V end was cut by 2 bases, the J end by 4 bases, with 10 bases between. Per the germline V gene, CDR1 is MNHEY and CDR2 is SVGEGT. The CDR3 has 14 residues. The CDR3 DNA reads TGTGCCAGCAGTTACACGGGGAAAGCAGATACGCAGTATTTT. This codes for CASSYTGKADTQYF.

The rearrangement uses TRBV5-8 and TRBJ1-6; the D gene is possibly TRBD1 (5 bases). The length of the CDR3 is 17 residues. Germline V gene lookup returns CDR1 SGHTS and CDR2 YDEGEE. Trimming took 1 base from V and 3 from J, leaving 14 bases between them. Here the CDR3 DNA reads TGTGCCAGCAGCTTGAGGAGGGGCATAGACTATAATTCACCCCTCCACTTT. It yields the protein CASSLRRGIDYNSPLHF.

The genes are TRBV7-9 and TRBJ2-6; perhaps TRBD2 as D (5 bases). The V and J ends lost 3 bases and 1 base respectively, with 10 bases between them. The CDR3 spans 16 residues. The V gene's germline CDR1 is SEHNR and CDR2 FQNEAQ (reference sequence). In DNA, the CDR3 is TGTGCCAGCAGCTTCCCAGCGGTTTCTGGGGCCAACGTCCTGACTTTC. This translates into CASSFPAVSGANVLTF.

V is TRBV4-3 and J is TRBJ2-1; 8 bases map to TRBD2. Germline V lookup: CDR1 LGHNA, CDR2 YSLEER. V shed 1 base and J 4 bases; nucleotides not matched to a gene: 3. This CDR3 contains 15 residues. The CDR3 loop reads CASSQVAGGYNEQFF. CDR3 bases: TGCGCCAGCAGCCAAGTTGCGGGGGGATACAATGAGCAGTTCTTC.

CDR3: CASSLAGRERGNTIYF. The CDR3, as DNA: TGCGCCAGCAGCTTGGCGGGTCGGGAAAGGGGAAACACCATATATTTT. The chain couples TRBV5-1 to TRBJ1-3; D is uncertain. Per the germline V gene, CDR1 is SGHRS and CDR2 is YFSETQ. V was clipped by 0 bases and J by 4 bases, with 14 bases between them. The CDR3 spans 16 residues. Supplemented by reference TRBV5-1 and TRBJ1-3, the full variable domain reads KAGVTQTPRYLIKTRGQQVTLSCSPISGHRSVSWYQQTPGQGLQFLFEYFSETQRNKGNFPGRFSGRQFSNSRSEMNVSTLELGDSALYLCASSLAGRERGNTIYFGEGSWLTVV.

V usage is TRBV7-8 and J usage is TRBJ2-7; TRBD2 agrees at 15 bases. V lost 5 bases and J lost 7; bases outside the gene matches: 9. Per germline, CDR1 SGHVS and CDR2 FQNEAQ. This CDR3 spans 16 amino acids. CDR3 nucleotide sequence: TGTGCCAGCAGCCGAGGACTAGCGGGGGGGCTGTATGAGCAGTACTTC. It encodes CASSRGLAGGLYEQYF.

V usage is TRBV9 and J usage is TRBJ1-2; D gene uncertain. This CDR3 is 15 amino acids long. The germline V gene has CDR1 SGDLS and CDR2 YYNGEE. Trimming pared 4 bases from V and 2 bases from J, leaving 15 bases between. The CDR3: CASSPEVGLNYGYTF. The CDR3 DNA reads TGTGCCAGCAGCCCCGAGGTCGGACTAAACTATGGCTACACCTTC.

The genes are TRBV28 and TRBJ1-1, with D hard to call. The CDR3 totals 15 residues. Germline CDR1 and CDR2: MDHEN and SYDVKM. V gave up 2 bases and J gave up 0 bases, with 10 bases separating them. The CDR3: CASSLRSFMNTEAFF. In DNA form, the CDR3 reads TGTGCCAGCAGTTTACGGAGCTTCATGAACACTGAAGCTTTCTTT.

The chain combines TRBV7-8 with TRBJ2-3, with D hard to call. The CDR3 has 15 residues. CDR1 is SGHVS and CDR2 is FQNEAQ in the germline V gene. V dropped 0 bases and J dropped 2 bases, with 9 bases sitting between them. The CDR3: CASSLALGYTDTQYF. In DNA form, the CDR3 reads TGTGCCAGCAGCTTAGCGCTGGGATACACAGATACGCAGTATTTT.

This chain connects TRBV11-2 to TRBJ1-6; D not certain. Trimming stripped 1 base from V and 6 bases from J, with 10 bases between. Germline loops: CDR1 SGHAT, CDR2 FQNNGV. The CDR3 has 15 amino acids. As DNA, the CDR3 is TGTGCCAGCAGCTTAGGGGGAGGGATTAATTCACCCCTCCACTTT. This sequence encodes CASSLGGGINSPLHF.